This T cell receptor beta chain was recovered during a study of PD-L1 blockade in urothelial cancer. Study summary: Dosed intravenously at 1,200 mg every 3 weeks, atezolizumab was initiated by patients at some point between 2012 and 2014. Of 28 to 35 patients, around 25 were males with bladder-origin urothelial cancer. Of prior chemotherapy regimens, patients had received between 0 and 3. When blood samples were assessed, the median T cell count was 141,255.

V was shortened by 5 bases and J by 6 bases, with 17 bases between the two germline ends. The CDR3 has 15 amino acids. From germline, CDR1 is LNHDA and CDR2 SQIVND (reference sequence). Here immunoSEQ multiplex PCR was the method, and the copy in TCRdb shows in-frame clones only, minus some. Here the sample spans 90,000 to 120,000 clones, around 93% being singletons. This receptor was obtained from an elderly woman with urothelial cancer. The specimen comprised PBMCs, sampled around atezolizumab (anti-PD-L1) treatment. The chain joins TRBV19 to TRBJ2-1, with D maybe TRBD2 (6 bases). CDR3 sequence reads: CASSGIAAGVNEQFF. The CDR3, as DNA: TGTGCCAGTAGTGGAATAGCGGCCGGAGTCAATGAGCAGTTCTTC.